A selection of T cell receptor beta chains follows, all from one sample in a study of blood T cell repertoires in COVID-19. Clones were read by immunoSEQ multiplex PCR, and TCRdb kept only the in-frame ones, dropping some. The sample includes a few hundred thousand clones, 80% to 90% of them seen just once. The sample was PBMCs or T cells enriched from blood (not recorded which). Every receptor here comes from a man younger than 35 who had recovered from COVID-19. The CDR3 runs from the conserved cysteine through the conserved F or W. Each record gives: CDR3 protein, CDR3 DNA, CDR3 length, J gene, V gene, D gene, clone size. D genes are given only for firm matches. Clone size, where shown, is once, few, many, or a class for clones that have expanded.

cdr3_aa: CASSLEDRVSGNTIYF; cdr3_nt: TGTGCCAGCAGCCTAGAAGACAGGGTCTCTGGAAACACCATATATTTT; cdr3_length: 16; j_call: TRBJ1-3; v_call: TRBV9; d_call: TRBD1; clone_size: NA
cdr3_aa: CATSRAGQETQYF; cdr3_nt: TGTGCCACCAGCAGAGCGGGCCAAGAGACCCAGTACTTC; cdr3_length: 13; j_call: TRBJ2-5; v_call: TRBV15; d_call: NA; clone_size: NA
cdr3_aa: CASTPKKGTGGIDEQFF; cdr3_nt: TGTGCCAGCACACCAAAAAAAGGGACAGGGGGCATCGATGAGCAGTTCTTC; cdr3_length: 17; j_call: TRBJ2-1; v_call: TRBV7-8; d_call: TRBD1; clone_size: NA
cdr3_aa: CASSAHNEKLFF; cdr3_nt: TGTGCCAGCAGCGCCCATAATGAAAAACTGTTTTTT; cdr3_length: 12; j_call: TRBJ1-4; v_call: TRBV9; d_call: NA; clone_size: NA
cdr3_aa: CASSPQRQILNTEAFF; cdr3_nt: TGTGCCAGCAGCCCACAAAGACAGATCCTGAACACTGAAGCTTTCTTT; cdr3_length: 16; j_call: TRBJ1-1; v_call: TRBV5-5; d_call: NA; clone_size: NA
cdr3_aa: CASSPLFRQGSNYGYTF; cdr3_nt: TGTGCCAGCAGCCCCCTTTTCCGACAGGGATCTAACTATGGCTACACCTTC; cdr3_length: 17; j_call: TRBJ1-2; v_call: TRBV11-2; d_call: TRBD1; clone_size: few
cdr3_aa: CASRAQGDRGYGYTF; cdr3_nt: TGTGCCAGCAGGGCCCAGGGGGACAGGGGTTATGGCTACACCTTC; cdr3_length: 15; j_call: TRBJ1-2; v_call: TRBV6-4; d_call: TRBD1; clone_size: NA
cdr3_aa: CASSVGQVNTEAFF; cdr3_nt: TGTGCCAGCAGCGTTGGACAGGTGAACACTGAAGCTTTCTTT; cdr3_length: 14; j_call: TRBJ1-1; v_call: TRBV7-2; d_call: TRBD1; clone_size: NA
cdr3_aa: CATSSFEEQFF; cdr3_nt: TGTGCCACCAGCAGTTTCGAGGAGCAGTTCTTC; cdr3_length: 11; j_call: TRBJ2-1; v_call: TRBV15; d_call: NA; clone_size: few
cdr3_aa: CASSPHPGDTSGNTIYF; cdr3_nt: TGTGCCAGCAGCCCCCACCCCGGGGACACTTCTGGAAACACCATATATTTT; cdr3_length: 17; j_call: TRBJ1-3; v_call: TRBV7-9; d_call: NA; clone_size: NA
cdr3_aa: CASSSDGDTGELFF; cdr3_nt: TGCGCCAGCAGCTCGGACGGGGACACCGGGGAGCTGTTTTTT; cdr3_length: 14; j_call: TRBJ2-2; v_call: TRBV5-1; d_call: NA; clone_size: NA